These 22 T cell receptor beta chains were all obtained from the same sample, sequenced in a study of vaccination and CD4 T cells after COVID-19. Treatment specified: approximately 11-day PBMC culture with coronavirus spike peptide pools or control peptides (ViraFEST assay). Once obtained from cultured CD4+ T cells, the DNA was sequenced using the Oncomine TCR Beta short-read assay. TCRdb analysed the PCR reads with MiXCR anew, one entry per CDR3 protein. The sample records fewer than 12,000 distinct CDR3 sequences, roughly a fifth being singletons. Their target antigens are unknown. The sequencing here drew on CD4+ T cells from blood, cultured in vitro, taken after SARS-CoV-2 vaccination. The origin of the receptors is a human donor who had recovered from COVID-19.

Within the sample, this clonotype is medium-sized. The rearrangement links TRBV7-9 to TRBJ2-2; D is possibly TRBD1 or TRBD2 (5 bases each). This CDR3 region has 15 residues. Trimming took off 4 bases at V and 0 bases at J, with 9 bases between the two ends. CDR1 is SEHNR and CDR2 is FQNEAQ in the germline V gene (reference sequence). This chain's CDR3 is CASSYRDANTGELFF. In DNA form, the CDR3 reads TGTGCCAGCAGCTACCGGGACGCGAACACCGGGGAGCTGTTTTTT.

This chain links TRBV2 with TRBJ1-2; D uncertain. The CDR3 has 17 amino acids. Germline CDR1 is SNHLY and CDR2 is FYNNEI. V was cut by 2 bases and J by 0 bases, with 16 bases left in between. This chain's CDR3 is CASSEFIPIFTNYGYTF. In DNA, the CDR3 is TGTGCCAGCAGTGAATTTATCCCGATATTTACTAACTATGGCTACACCTTC.

This clonotype is labeled as medium-sized (0.01 to 0.1%). The chain combines TRBV20-1 with TRBJ2-6, with D tentatively TRBD1 (5 bases). Germline loops: CDR1 DFQATT, CDR2 SNEGSKA (reference sequence). V dropped 0 bases and J dropped 4 bases, with 7 bases sitting between them. This CDR3 is 14 amino acids long. The CDR3 nucleotides read TGCAGTGCTAGAGAAAACAGGGGGGCCAACGTCCTGACTTTC. Translating gives CSARENRGANVLTF.

V gene TRBV12-3 or TRBV12-4 combines with J gene TRBJ1-5; 10 positions match TRBD1. The J segment lost 4 bases and the V segment lost 1 base, leaving 7 bases of the junction unmatched. The CDR3 length is 17 residues. CDR3 sequence (DNA): TGTGCCAGCAGTTTAGATGGGACAGGGGTTTGGAATCAGCCCCAGCATTTT. Protein product: CASSLDGTGVWNQPQHF.

A few counts support this clonotype. The V gene is TRBV4-3, the J gene TRBJ2-1; a weak D match, TRBD2 (5 bases). The CDR3 is 15 amino acids. The V gene's germline CDR1 is LGHNA and CDR2 YSLEER. V lost 0 bases and J 7 bases, leaving 13 bases between the germline ends. CDR3 region: CASSQEGGLVNEQFF. The CDR3 DNA is TGCGCCAGCAGCCAAGAAGGCGGGTTGGTGAATGAGCAGTTCTTC.

This clonotype was counted only a few times. The genes are TRBV7-2 and TRBJ1-3; D might be TRBD1 (6 bases). Looked up from germline, CDR1 is SGHTA and CDR2 is FQGNSA. This CDR3 region has 16 residues. V shed 0 bases and J shed 3 bases, with 12 bases lying between them. The CDR3 reads CASSLATGLSGNTIYF. Written as DNA, the CDR3 is TGTGCCAGCAGCTTAGCTACAGGGCTCAGTGGAAACACCATATATTTT.

The rearrangement uses TRBV29-1 and TRBJ1-2; D ambiguous. Looked up from germline, CDR1 is SQVTM and CDR2 is ANQGSEA. CDR3 length: 12 residues. V lost 4 bases to trimming and J lost 2 bases, with 8 bases between them. The CDR3 loop reads CSVVLGNYGYTF. The CDR3 DNA is TGCAGCGTTGTACTAGGCAACTATGGCTACACCTTC.

V gene TRBV27 combines with J gene TRBJ1-4; TRBD1 agrees at 8 bases. The ends lost 6 bases at V and 8 bases at J; junction bases unmatched: 8. The CDR3 is made up of 14 amino acids. Germline V lookup: CDR1 MNHEY, CDR2 SMNVEV (reference sequence). CDR3 amino acids: CASRRQGREEKLFF. The CDR3, as DNA: TGTGCCAGCAGAAGACAGGGGCGCGAAGAAAAACTGTTTTTT.

By share of the sample, this clonotype is medium-sized. This chain uses TRBV7-2 with TRBJ2-1; 9 bases map to TRBD2. The CDR3 contains 14 residues. CDR1 SGHTA and CDR2 FQGNSA come from the germline V gene. The V segment lost 2 bases and the J segment 8 bases; nucleotides outside the gene matches: 4. CDR3 sequence reads: CASSLSGRIDEQFF. The CDR3, as DNA: TGTGCCAGCAGCTTAAGCGGGAGGATCGATGAGCAGTTCTTC.

The rearrangement links TRBV5-6 to TRBJ1-5; D possibly corresponds to TRBD1 (6 bases). CDR1 is SGHDT, CDR2 YYEEEE, per germline. This CDR3 contains 14 residues. V gave up 2 bases and J gave up 2 bases, with 8 bases separating them. The CDR3 loop is CASSFQGRNQPQHF. As DNA, the CDR3 is TGTGCCAGCAGCTTTCAGGGGCGCAATCAGCCCCAGCATTTT.

The chain combines TRBV7-8 with TRBJ1-1; D might be TRBD1 (5 bases). With 1 base removed from V and 5 bases from J, the gap between germline ends came to 8 bases. CDR3 length: 13 amino acids. Germline CDR1 reads SGHVS; CDR2 reads FQNEAQ. This CDR3 reads CASSLGGATEAFF. In nucleotides, the CDR3 is TGTGCCAGCAGCTTAGGCGGGGCTACTGAAGCTTTCTTT. The full variable domain, rest sourced from reference TRBV7-8 and TRBJ1-1, is GAGVSQSPRYKVAKRGQDVALRCDPISGHVSLFWYQQALGQGPEFLTYFQNEAQLDKSGLPSDRFFAERPEGSVSTLKIQRTQQEDSAVYLCASSLGGATEAFFGQGTRLTVV.

This clonotype occurred a few times. V is TRBV7-3 and J is TRBJ1-1, with D perhaps TRBD1 (5 bases). Germline V lookup: CDR1 SGHTA, CDR2 FQGTGA. The CDR3 is 12 amino acids. Written as DNA, the CDR3 is TGTGCTCCCCCAAGGGGAGTGACTGAAGCTTTCTTT. Amino acids: CAPPRGVTEAFF.

This clonotype is judged medium-sized. This chain joins TRBV7-9 and TRBJ1-2; TRBD1 matches at 9 bases. The CDR3 spans 12 residues. Germline V lookup: CDR1 SEHNR, CDR2 FQNEAQ (reference sequence). With V trimmed by 5 bases and J by 8 bases, 3 bases remained unmatched. The CDR3 DNA reads as TGTGCCAGCAGCACTGGACAGGGGGGCTACACCTTC. It translates to CASSTGQGGYTF.

This clonotype was detected once. This chain links TRBV18 with TRBJ2-1, with 10 nucleotides matching TRBD2. The CDR3 consists of 16 residues. V was clipped by 3 bases and J by 5 bases; unmatched bases: 7. The V gene's germline CDR1 is KGHSH and CDR2 LQKENI. CDR3 bases: TGTGCCAGCTCACCCAACTCACTAGCGGGAAACAATGAGCAGTTCTTC. It is translated as CASSPNSLAGNNEQFF.

This clonotype turned up a few times. The rearrangement joins TRBV20-1 to TRBJ2-1, with TRBD2 matching over 12 bases. Trimming took 5 bases from V and 8 from J; bases not matched to a gene: 16. CDR3 length: 17 residues. CDR1 and CDR2 from the germline V gene are DFQATT and SNEGSKA (reference sequence). CDR3 DNA: TGCAGTGCTCGCCTTTCGCCTCTAGCGGGAGGGCCGCATGAGCAGTTCTTC. Its translation is CSARLSPLAGGPHEQFF.

The chain is built from TRBV29-1 and TRBJ1-1; D uncertain. The V and J ends lost 4 bases and 3 bases respectively, with 15 bases between them. CDR1 is SQVTM, CDR2 ANQGSEA, per germline. The CDR3 contains 14 residues. CDR3 residues: CSVGTLGGDTEAFF. CDR3 sequence (DNA): TGCAGCGTTGGAACCCTGGGTGGGGACACTGAAGCTTTCTTT.

This clonotype came up a few times. The genes are TRBV7-6 and TRBJ2-7; 7 bases fit TRBD1. The length of the CDR3 is 14 residues. The J segment lost 2 bases and the V segment lost 5 bases, leaving 6 bases of the junction unmatched. The germline V gene has CDR1 SGHVS and CDR2 FNYEAQ. The CDR3 is CASSLRQGAYEQYF. The CDR3 DNA follows: TGTGCCAGCAGCCTGAGACAGGGCGCCTACGAGCAGTACTTC.

This clonotype has only a few counts. The V and J genes are TRBV12-3 or TRBV12-4 and TRBJ1-5, with D possibly TRBD1 on 6 matching bases. V lost 8 bases and J 9 bases, leaving 17 bases between the germline ends. The length of the CDR3 is 13 residues. As DNA, the CDR3 is TGTGCCAGCTGCCTCTCCAGGGGTCTGCCCCAGCATTTT. It codes for CASCLSRGLPQHF.

The CDR3: CATQHALSTEAFF. CDR3 bases: TGTGCCACCCAACACGCGTTGAGCACTGAAGCTTTCTTT. The genes are TRBV24-1 and TRBJ1-1; D not certain. Trimming stripped 9 bases from V and 4 bases from J, with 14 bases between. CDR1 KGHDR and CDR2 SFDVKD come from the germline V gene. The CDR3 contains 13 residues.

This clonotype was seen a few times. The J gene is TRBJ2-2, the V gene TRBV7-2; TRBD1 agrees at 7 bases. The V segment lost 2 bases and the J segment 3 bases; nucleotides outside the gene matches: 6. CDR3 size: 16 residues. CDR1 is SGHTA and CDR2 is FQGNSA in the germline V gene. CDR3 nucleotides: TGTGCCAGCAGCTTACAAACCAGGGGGTACACCGGGGAGCTGTTTTTT. Amino acid sequence: CASSLQTRGYTGELFF.

Regarding this clonotype: A much larger clonotype is one base distant, so this may be a read error. Here the CDR3 reads CSASQTGGDNQPQHF. CDR3 nucleotides: TGCAGTGCTAGCCAGACAGGGGGCGACAATCAGCCCCAGCATTTT. This chain connects TRBV20-1 to TRBJ1-5; TRBD1 matches 10 bases. The CDR3 totals 15 residues. Germline lookup yields CDR1 DFQATT and CDR2 SNEGSKA (reference sequence). Trimming cost V 3 bases and J 3 bases; bases outside gene matches: 5.

This clonotype has a handful of counts. The J gene is TRBJ1-5, the V gene TRBV2; the match to TRBD1 covers 8 bases. The CDR3 covers 14 residues. V shed 4 bases, J shed 4 bases, and the junction held 3 bases outside the gene matches. Per the germline V gene, CDR1 is SNHLY and CDR2 is FYNNEI. As DNA, the CDR3 is TGTGCCAGCAGTGGACAGGGGAGGAATCAGCCCCAGCATTTT. Translated: CASSGQGRNQPQHF.